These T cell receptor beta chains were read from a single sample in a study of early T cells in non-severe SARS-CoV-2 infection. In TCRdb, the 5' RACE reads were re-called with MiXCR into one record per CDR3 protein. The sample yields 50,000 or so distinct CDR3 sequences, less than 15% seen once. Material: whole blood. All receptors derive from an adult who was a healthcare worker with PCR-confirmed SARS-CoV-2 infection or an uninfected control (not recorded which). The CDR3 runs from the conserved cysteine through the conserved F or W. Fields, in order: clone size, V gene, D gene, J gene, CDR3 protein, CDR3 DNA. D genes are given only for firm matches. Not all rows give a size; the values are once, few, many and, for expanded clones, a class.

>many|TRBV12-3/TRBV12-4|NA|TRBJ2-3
CASSLGPSVSTDTQYF
TGTGCCAGCAGTTTGGGCCCTAGCGTTAGCACAGATACGCAGTATTTT
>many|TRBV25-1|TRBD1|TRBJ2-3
CASSSGTGPDTQYF
TGTGCCAGCAGTTCCGGGACAGGGCCAGATACGCAGTATTTT
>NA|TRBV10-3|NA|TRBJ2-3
CAISGQSASTDTQYF
TGTGCCATCAGTGGACAAAGCGCGAGCACAGATACGCAGTATTTT
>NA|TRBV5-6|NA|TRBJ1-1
CASRITRRNTEAFF
TGTGCCAGCAGGATAACCCGCAGGAACACTGAAGCTTTCTTT
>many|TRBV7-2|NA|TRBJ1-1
CASSIDRTEAFF
TGTGCCAGCAGCATCGACAGGACTGAAGCTTTCTTT
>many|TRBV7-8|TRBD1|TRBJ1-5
CASRQGQGNGPQHF
TGTGCCAGCAGACAGGGACAGGGGAATGGGCCCCAGCATTTT
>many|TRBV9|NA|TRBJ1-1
CASSVYWGTNTEAFF
TGTGCCAGCAGCGTATATTGGGGGACAAACACTGAAGCTTTCTTT
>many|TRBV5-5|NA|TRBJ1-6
CASSYPTALGSPLHF
TGTGCCAGCAGCTATCCCACAGCTCTCGGCTCACCCCTCCACTTT
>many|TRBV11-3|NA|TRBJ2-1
CASSTRESGQFF
TGTGCCAGCAGCACACGGGAGAGTGGGCAGTTCTTC
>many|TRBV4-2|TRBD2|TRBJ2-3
CASSQGLLAGGSTDTQYF
TGTGCCAGCAGCCAAGGACTATTAGCGGGAGGGAGCACAGATACGCAGTATTTT
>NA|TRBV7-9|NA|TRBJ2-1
CASSFYPNEQFF
TGTGCCAGCAGCTTTTACCCGAATGAGCAGTTCTTC
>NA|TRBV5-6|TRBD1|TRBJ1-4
CASSAGQGRDEKLFF
TGTGCCAGCAGCGCCGGACAGGGTCGGGATGAAAAACTGTTTTTT
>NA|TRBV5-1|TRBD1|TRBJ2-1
CASSLDGTGSYNEQFF
TGCGCCAGCAGCTTGGATGGGACAGGATCCTACAATGAGCAGTTCTTC
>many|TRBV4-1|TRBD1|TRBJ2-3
CASSHHHRDSRVDTQYF
TGCGCCAGCAGCCATCACCACCGGGACAGCCGAGTGGATACGCAGTATTTT
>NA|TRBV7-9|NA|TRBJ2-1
CASSRRTGLSYNEQFF
TGTGCCAGCAGCCGCCGGACTGGATTGTCCTACAATGAGCAGTTCTTC
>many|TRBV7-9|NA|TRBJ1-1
CASSLVGDTEAFF
TGTGCCAGCAGCTTAGTCGGGGACACTGAAGCTTTCTTT
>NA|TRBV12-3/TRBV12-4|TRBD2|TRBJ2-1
CASSRRRGDYNEQFF
TGTGCCAGCAGCCGTAGGCGGGGGGACTACAATGAGCAGTTCTTC
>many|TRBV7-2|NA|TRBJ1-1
CASSLSGGGGTEAFF
TGTGCCAGCAGCTTAAGTGGCGGGGGCGGCACTGAAGCTTTCTTT
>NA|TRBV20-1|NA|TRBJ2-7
CSARRAGMRWEQYF
TGCAGTGCTAGACGGGCAGGGATGCGATGGGAGCAGTACTTC
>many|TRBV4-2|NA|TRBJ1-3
CASSQGYGGARSGNTIYF
TGTGCCAGCAGCCAAGGATACGGGGGGGCAAGATCTGGAAACACCATATATTTT